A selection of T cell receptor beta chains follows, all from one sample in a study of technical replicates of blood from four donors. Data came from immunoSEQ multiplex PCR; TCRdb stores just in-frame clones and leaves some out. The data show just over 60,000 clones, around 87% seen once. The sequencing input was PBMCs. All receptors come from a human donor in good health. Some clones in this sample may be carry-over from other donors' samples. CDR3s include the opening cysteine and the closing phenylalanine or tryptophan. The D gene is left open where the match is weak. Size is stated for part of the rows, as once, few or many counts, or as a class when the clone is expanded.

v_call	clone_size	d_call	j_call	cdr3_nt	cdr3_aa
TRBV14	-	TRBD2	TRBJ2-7	TGTGCCAGCAGCCCCGGTCTATTGCGGGGGTTGAGCTCCTACGAGCAGTACTTC	CASSPGLLRGLSSYEQYF
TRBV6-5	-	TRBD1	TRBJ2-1	TGTGCCAGCACTAAGACAGGGAGTGGTCGGAATGAGCAGTTCTTC	CASTKTGSGRNEQFF
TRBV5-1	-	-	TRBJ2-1	TGCGCCAGCAGCTTAGGCAGGGGTAATGAGCAGTTCTTC	CASSLGRGNEQFF
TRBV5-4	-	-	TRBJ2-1	TGTGCCAGCAACACCTGGGAGCTCCAGGAGCAGTTCTTC	CASNTWELQEQFF
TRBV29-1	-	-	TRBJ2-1	TGCAGCGTTGTAAGTCAAACACACTACAATGAGCAGTTCTTC	CSVVSQTHYNEQFF
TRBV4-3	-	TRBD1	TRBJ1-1	TGCGCCAGCAGCCTAGAAGTGGGACAGGGTGAAGCTTTCTTT	CASSLEVGQGEAFF
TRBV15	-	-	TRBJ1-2	TGTGCCACCAGCAGTAGTAATGACAGGTTCTATGGCTACACCTTC	CATSSSNDRFYGYTF
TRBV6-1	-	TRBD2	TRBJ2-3	TGTGCCAGCAGGCGGGGGGGGGAATTTCCAGATACGCAGTATTTT	CASRRGGEFPDTQYF
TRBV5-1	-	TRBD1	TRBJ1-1	TGCGCCAGCAGCACGGGACAGACACCTACTGAAGCTTTCTTT	CASSTGQTPTEAFF
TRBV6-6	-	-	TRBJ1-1	TGTGCCAGCAGTTACTCGCCGGAGTTCACTGAAGCTTTCTTT	CASSYSPEFTEAFF
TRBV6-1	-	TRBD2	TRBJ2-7	TGTGCCAGCAGTGAATTCGGGACTAGCTACGAGCAGTACTTC	CASSEFGTSYEQYF
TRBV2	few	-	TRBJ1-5	TGTGCCAGCAGTCCATCCGCCGAGGGGGCCCAGCATTTT	CASSPSAEGAQHF
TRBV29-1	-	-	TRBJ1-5	TGCAGCGTTCAAATCGGGAGTAGGGGCAATCAGCCCCAGCATTTT	CSVQIGSRGNQPQHF
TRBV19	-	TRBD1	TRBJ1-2	TGTGCCAGTATTGGGGACAGGAGCTTTTATGGCTACACCTTC	CASIGDRSFYGYTF
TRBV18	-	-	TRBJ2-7	TGTGCCAGCTCACAAGGACAGTCCTACGAGCAGTACTTC	CASSQGQSYEQYF
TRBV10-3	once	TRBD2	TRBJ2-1	TGTGCCAGGGTAGCGGGGCAGTTCTTC	CARVAGQFF
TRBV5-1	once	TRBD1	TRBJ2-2	TGCGCCAGCATGGGACAGGGGGTTAACACCGGGGAGCTGTTTTTT	CASMGQGVNTGELFF
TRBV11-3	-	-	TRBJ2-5	TGTGCCAGCAGCCCCCAGGGGACAGAGACCCAGTACTTC	CASSPQGTETQYF
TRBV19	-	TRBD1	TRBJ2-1	TGTGCCAGTAGTATAGAGGGACAGGCTGAGCAGTTCTTC	CASSIEGQAEQFF
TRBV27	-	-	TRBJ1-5	TGTGCCAGCAGTTTATTTTGGACGGCGGGGGGGCAGCCCCAGCATTTT	CASSLFWTAGGQPQHF
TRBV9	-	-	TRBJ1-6	TGTGCCAGCAGCGTAGGTACAGGAAATTCACCCCTCCACTTT	CASSVGTGNSPLHF
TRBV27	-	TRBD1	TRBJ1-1	TGTGCCAGCAGTTCCCCCCAGACAGGGGCGACTGAAGCTTTCTTT	CASSSPQTGATEAFF
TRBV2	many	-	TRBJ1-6	TGTGCCAGCAGTGAAGTTCGGAGACCCCAATTAAATTCACCCCTCCACTTT	CASSEVRRPQLNSPLHF
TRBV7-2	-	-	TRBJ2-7	TGTGCCAGCAGCTTAGAGGCACCCCTAGGGCAGTACTTC	CASSLEAPLGQYF
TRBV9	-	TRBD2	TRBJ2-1	TGTGCCAGCAGCGTAGACGGGGGGGCAATCAATGAGCAGTTCTTC	CASSVDGGAINEQFF
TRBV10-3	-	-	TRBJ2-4	TGTGCCATCAGTGAGTCGTATAAAAACATTCAGTACTTC	CAISESYKNIQYF
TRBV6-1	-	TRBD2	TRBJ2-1	TGTGCCAGCATTGTCCTAGCGGTTCCCTACAATGAGCAGTTCTTC	CASIVLAVPYNEQFF
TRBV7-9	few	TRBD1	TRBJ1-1	TGTGCCAGCAGCTTCCGGGACAGGGCCACTGAAGCTTTCTTT	CASSFRDRATEAFF
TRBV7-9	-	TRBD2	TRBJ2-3	TGTGCCAGCAGCTTTTGGAGCGGGAGTGAAGGGAATACGCAGTATTTT	CASSFWSGSEGNTQYF
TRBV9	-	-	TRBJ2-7	TGTGCCAGCAGCGGGAGCTCCTACGAGCAGTACTTC	CASSGSSYEQYF
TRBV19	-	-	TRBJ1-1	TGTGCCAGTAGTAGCACCTTGACAGATAACACTGAAGCTTTCTTT	CASSSTLTDNTEAFF
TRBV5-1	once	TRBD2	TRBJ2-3	TGCGCCAGCAGCCAGCGAGCGGGGGGGGCCTATAGCACAGATACGCAGTATTTT	CASSQRAGGAYSTDTQYF
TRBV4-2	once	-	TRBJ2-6	TGTGCCAGCAGCCCCGAAACCCTTGCGGCTTCTGGGGCCAACGTCCTGACTTTC	CASSPETLAASGANVLTF
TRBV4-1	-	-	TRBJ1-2	TGCGCCAGCAGCCAAGAATCCGGACTGCGGGGCTATGGCTACACCTTC	CASSQESGLRGYGYTF
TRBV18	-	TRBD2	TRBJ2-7	TGTGCCAGCTCACCAACCACAGTCGGTACGGGACTAGCGGGTCGCTCCTACGAGCAGTACTTC	CASSPTTVGTGLAGRSYEQYF
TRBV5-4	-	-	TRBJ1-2	TGTGCCAGCAGCTCATCCTTAAACCAGGGGTTTCGTGGCTACACCTTC	CASSSSLNQGFRGYTF
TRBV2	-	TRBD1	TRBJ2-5	TGTGCCAGCAGGTCAGGACAGGGTATTGAGACCCAGTACTTC	CASRSGQGIETQYF
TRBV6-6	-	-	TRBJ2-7	TGTGCCAGCAGTTATAGTTTGTACGAGCAGTACTTC	CASSYSLYEQYF
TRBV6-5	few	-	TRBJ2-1	TGTGCCAGCAGTGTCGCGGATGAGCAGTTCTTC	CASSVADEQFF
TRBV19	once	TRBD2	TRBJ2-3	TGTGCCAGTAGTACCCGCCGGACTAGCAGTGATACGCAGTATTTT	CASSTRRTSSDTQYF
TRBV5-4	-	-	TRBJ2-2	TGTGCCAGCCACACGGGGGTTGGGAACACCGGGGAGCTGTTTTTT	CASHTGVGNTGELFF
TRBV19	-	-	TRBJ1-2	TGTGCCAGTAGTGATACGGGGAGTTATGGCTACACCTTC	CASSDTGSYGYTF
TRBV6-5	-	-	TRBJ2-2	TGTGCCAGCAGTTACCGAGGAGGAAACACCGGGGAGCTGTTTTTT	CASSYRGGNTGELFF
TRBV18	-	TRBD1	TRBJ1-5	TGTGCCAGCTCACCACAAAGACAGGGGCAAGAGGTCCAGCATTTT	CASSPQRQGQEVQHF
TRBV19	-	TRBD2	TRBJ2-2	TGTGCCAGTGGAACTAGCGTTAACACCGGGGAGCTGTTTTTT	CASGTSVNTGELFF